One sample yielded the 24 T cell receptor beta chains listed below, sequenced in a study of blood T cell repertoires in COVID-19 (dated by TCRdb to the early 2020s). Preparation of the library involved the immunoSEQ multiplex PCR assay. TCRdb re-hosts the immuneACCESS table, in-frame sequences only. Its copies lack some clones; in the studies checked, an unresolved V gene accounts for under half of them, and the cause for the rest is not known. For this sample the table gives approximately 46,000 clones, of which 86% were detected only once. Around a sixth of the sample rests with the top ten. The specimen was peripheral blood. The receptors here all came from a man aged 60 to 75 with active or convalescent COVID-19.

This clone has only one observation. This chain links TRBV10-3 with TRBJ1-5, with D possibly TRBD1 on 6 matching bases. Germline V gives CDR1 ENHRY, CDR2 SYGVKD. The CDR3 has 15 residues. Deletions cut 6 bases from V and 4 bases from J, with 16 bases between. The chain's CDR3 is CAISEDSLGNQPQHF. CDR3 sequence (DNA): TGTGCCATCAGCGAGGACAGCCTGGGGAATCAGCCCCAGCATTTT.

This clone was counted only a few times. The V call is TRBV10-3, the J call TRBJ1-1, with TRBD1 matching 8 bases. V shed 10 bases, J shed 5 bases, and the junction held 9 bases outside the gene matches. This CDR3 region has 13 residues. Germline V gene data show CDR1 as ENHRY and CDR2 as SYGVKD. The CDR3 DNA is TGTGCCAGCACCAGGGGGCGCGATACTGAAGCTTTCTTT. Protein: CASTRGRDTEAFF.

This chain links TRBV28 with TRBJ1-6; D call uncertain. The V gene's germline CDR1 is MDHEN and CDR2 SYDVKM. V was shortened by 5 bases and J by 8 bases, with 10 bases between the two germline ends. The CDR3 covers 13 residues. The CDR3 region is CASSPRLDSPLHF. The DNA for the CDR3 is TGTGCCAGCAGTCCCCGTCTAGATTCACCCCTCCACTTT.

The gene calls are TRBV3-1 (or the pseudogene TRBV3-2) and TRBJ1-1, with D maybe TRBD1 (6 bases). This CDR3 is built from 13 residues. Germline CDR1 and CDR2: LGHDT and YNNKEL (reference sequence). Trimming removed 2 bases at V and 5 bases at J, with 9 bases between. Here the CDR3 DNA reads TGTGCCAGCAGCCAAAGGGGGGGGACTGAAGCTTTCTTT. Protein product: CASSQRGGTEAFF.

The rearrangement links TRBV18 to TRBJ1-6; possibly TRBD1 for D (5 bases). CDR3 length equals 14 residues. Trimming removed 3 bases at V and 11 bases at J, with 14 bases between. The germline CDR1 and CDR2 sequences are KGHSH and LQKENI. CDR3 in amino acids: CASSPDFPGTPLHF. The CDR3 nucleotides are TGTGCCAGCTCACCCGACTTCCCAGGGACACCCCTCCACTTT.

The rearrangement links TRBV9 to TRBJ2-7; a weak D match, TRBD2 (6 bases). CDR1 and CDR2 from the germline V gene are SGDLS and YYNGEE. V gave up 3 bases and J gave up 0 bases, with 16 bases separating them. The CDR3 is 16 residues long. The CDR3 DNA follows: TGTGCCAGCAGCGCTTCCGGGACTCCTGCCTCCTACGAGCAGTACTTC. Amino acids: CASSASGTPASYEQYF.

This rearrangement joins TRBV7-2 to TRBJ1-1, with D possibly TRBD1 on 5 matching bases. The V gene's germline CDR1 is SGHTA and CDR2 FQGNSA. The CDR3 totals 13 residues. V shed 5 bases and J shed 4 bases, with 11 bases lying between them. CDR3 bases: TGTGCCAGCAGCCAGGGTGTTGGCACTGAAGCTTTCTTT. It encodes CASSQGVGTEAFF.

This clone was seen only once. The gene calls are TRBV6-2 or TRBV6-3 and TRBJ2-1; no clear D gene. Germline loops: CDR1 MNHEY, CDR2 SVGEGT. The CDR3 is made up of 15 amino acids. Trimming stripped 2 bases from V and 7 bases from J, with 15 bases between. CDR3 protein: CASSYPQVSPNEQFF. The DNA of the CDR3 is TGTGCCAGCAGTTACCCCCAGGTGAGCCCTAATGAGCAGTTCTTC.

This chain uses TRBV19 with TRBJ2-7, with a possible D match to TRBD2 (5 bases). The CDR3 covers 15 residues. Germline V gene lookup returns CDR1 LNHDA and CDR2 SQIVND (reference sequence). V dropped 3 bases and J dropped 0 bases, with 12 bases sitting between them. The CDR3 region is CASSMDSSSSYEQYF. In DNA, the CDR3 is TGTGCCAGTAGTATGGACTCGAGTAGCTCCTACGAGCAGTACTTC.

The chain has TRBV5-1 and TRBJ2-1; no clear D. The germline gives CDR1 SGHRS, CDR2 YFSETQ. V lost 5 bases, J lost 5 bases, and 11 bases lay in between. The CDR3 spans 13 residues. The CDR3 coding sequence is TGCGCCAGCAGTCCACTGCCGAACAATGAGCAGTTCTTC. It yields the protein CASSPLPNNEQFF.

CDR3 sequence (DNA): TGTGCCATCAGTGAAGCAACAGCTGAAGCTTTCTTT. This codes for CAISEATAEAFF. The chain is built from TRBV10-3 and TRBJ1-1; D is unclear. Trimming removed 3 bases from V and 6 bases from J, with 8 bases in between. CDR1 is ENHRY and CDR2 is SYGVKD in the germline V gene. The CDR3 spans 12 residues.

V is TRBV7-2 and J is TRBJ2-3, with 9 bases identical to TRBD2. CDR1 and CDR2 (germline): SGHTA, FQGNSA. Unmatched junction bases numbered 4, after V lost 5 bases and J lost 4 bases. CDR3 length: 14 amino acids. The CDR3 sequence: CASSISSGADTQYF. CDR3 coding DNA: TGTGCCAGCAGCATATCTAGCGGGGCAGATACGCAGTATTTT.

This chain joins TRBV30 and TRBJ1-2; a weak D match, TRBD1 (5 bases). The CDR3 is made up of 10 amino acids. The ends were cut back, 7 bases at V and 7 bases at J, with 10 bases in the middle. Germline V gives CDR1 GTSNPN, CDR2 SVGIG (reference sequence). Here the CDR3 reads CAYDRLGYTF. The CDR3 bases are TGTGCCTATGACAGACTTGGCTACACCTTC.

This clone was recorded only once. This rearrangement joins TRBV7-8 to TRBJ1-2; tentatively, D is TRBD1 (5 bases). CDR1 and CDR2 from the germline V gene are SGHVS and FQNEAQ. Between the trimmed V and J ends, which lost 2 bases and 11 bases, there was a span of 15 bases. CDR3 length: 13 residues. DNA of the CDR3: TGTGCCAGCAGCTTACCCCCCCAGGGTCGATACACCTTC. Its protein product is CASSLPPQGRYTF.

This chain uses TRBV6-5 with TRBJ1-2; possible D gene TRBD1, 6 bases. V was trimmed by 6 bases and J by 4 bases, leaving 15 bases between them. This CDR3 region has 14 residues. Germline V gives CDR1 MNHEY, CDR2 SVGAGI. This CDR3 reads CASRQDRPLYGYTF. In DNA form, the CDR3 reads TGTGCCAGCAGGCAAGACAGGCCCCTCTATGGCTACACCTTC.

The chain is built from TRBV10-3 and TRBJ1-3, with 10 bases lining up with TRBD1. The germline V gene encodes CDR1 ENHRY and CDR2 SYGVKD. The V and J ends lost 6 bases and 2 bases, in that order; junction bases with no gene match: 1. The CDR3 consists of 14 residues. The CDR3, as DNA: TGTGCCATCAGGGGGACAGGGGCTGGAAACACCATATATTTT. Translated, it gives CAIRGTGAGNTIYF.

The chain has TRBV3-1 (or the pseudogene TRBV3-2) and TRBJ2-7; tentative D call: TRBD1 (5 bases). V dropped 0 bases and J dropped 2 bases, with 11 bases sitting between them. Germline loops: CDR1 LGHDT, CDR2 YNNKEL (reference sequence). The CDR3 has 15 residues. This CDR3 reads CASSQDWQGAYEQYF. The CDR3, as DNA: TGTGCCAGCAGCCAAGATTGGCAGGGCGCCTACGAGCAGTACTTC.

CDR3 region: CASSIRGKSGWVINEQYF. In DNA form, the CDR3 reads TGTGCCAGTAGTATACGGGGAAAAAGCGGGTGGGTTATAAACGAGCAGTACTTC. The V call is TRBV19, the J call TRBJ2-7, with D maybe TRBD2 (6 bases). CDR1 and CDR2 from the germline V gene are LNHDA and SQIVND (reference sequence). Trimming removed 2 bases at V and 5 bases at J, with 25 bases between. The CDR3 runs 18 residues.

V gene TRBV7-3 combines with J gene TRBJ1-3; D possibly corresponds to TRBD1 (6 bases). The CDR3 is 17 residues long. V gave up 2 bases and J gave up 1 base, with 15 bases separating them. In germline, CDR1 is SGHTA, CDR2 FQGTGA. CDR3 nucleotides: TGTGCCAGCAGCTTATTTGGACAGAAAGGTTCTGGAAACACCATATATTTT. Residues: CASSLFGQKGSGNTIYF.

This rearrangement joins TRBV30 to TRBJ2-7; 11 nucleotides line up with TRBD2. Germline-derived CDR1 and CDR2 are GTSNPN and SVGIG (reference sequence). V lost 3 bases to trimming and J lost 2 bases; unmatched junction nucleotides: 6. The CDR3 extends over 15 amino acids. Here the CDR3 DNA reads TGTGCCTGGAGAGAGGGACTAGCGGTAACCTACGAGCAGTACTTC. Translated, it gives CAWREGLAVTYEQYF.

The chain carries TRBV28 and TRBJ2-7; D perhaps matches TRBD1 (6 bases). Germline V lookup: CDR1 MDHEN, CDR2 SYDVKM. V shed 3 bases and J shed 3 bases, with 9 bases lying between them. The CDR3 sequence is 13 residues long. As DNA, the CDR3 is TGTGCCAGCAGTTTGGGACAAGACTACGAGCAGTACTTC. Its translation: CASSLGQDYEQYF.

The genes are TRBV2 and TRBJ1-5, with D uncertain. In germline, CDR1 is SNHLY, CDR2 FYNNEI. With 7 bases removed from V and 4 bases from J, the gap between germline ends came to 14 bases. CDR3 length: 14 amino acids. The CDR3 DNA follows: TGTGCCAGCATGGAAACAGAGATTAATCAGCCCCAGCATTTT. Encoded protein: CASMETEINQPQHF.

This chain links TRBV6-4 with TRBJ2-3; 13 nucleotides align to TRBD2. The CDR3 extends over 16 amino acids. The germline gives CDR1 MRHNA, CDR2 SNTAGT. J was trimmed by 5 bases and V by 6 bases; bases with no gene match: 8. CDR3 protein: CASSLTSGGPGDTQYF. The CDR3 DNA reads as TGTGCCAGCAGCTTGACTAGCGGGGGGCCAGGAGATACGCAGTATTTT.

This chain joins TRBV25-1 and TRBJ2-2, with 7 bases identical to TRBD1. The CDR3 totals 17 residues. The V and J ends lost 3 bases and 5 bases, in that order; junction bases with no gene match: 12. CDR1 is MGHDK, CDR2 SYGVNS, per germline. This CDR3 reads CASSDPTGALGTGELFF. CDR3 nucleotides: TGTGCCAGCAGTGACCCAACAGGGGCCCTCGGGACCGGGGAGCTGTTTTTT.